The 20 T cell receptor beta chains listed next were all sequenced from one sample in a study of blood T cell repertoires in COVID-19. Clones were sequenced by immunoSEQ multiplex PCR, and TCRdb holds only the in-frame ones, with some missing. The sample lists under 35,000 clones, 83% occurring once. The material sequenced was peripheral blood. The receptor source for this set is a man in his 70s with active COVID-19.

The chain joins TRBV11-1 to TRBJ1-1; no reliable D call. V lost 3 bases to trimming and J lost 1 base, with 9 bases between them. CDR3 length: 14 residues. The germline gives CDR1 SGHAT, CDR2 FQDESV (reference sequence). This CDR3 reads CASSFSRQNTEAFF. The CDR3 region has the DNA TGTGCCAGCAGCTTTTCCAGACAGAACACTGAAGCTTTCTTT.

This clone was counted only a few times. V usage is TRBV18 and J usage is TRBJ2-7, with D possibly being TRBD2 (6 bases). Deletions cut 6 bases from V and 3 bases from J, with 12 bases between. The CDR3 consists of 13 residues. Germline V lookup: CDR1 KGHSH, CDR2 LQKENI. The CDR3 reads CASSFGGSYEQYF. The CDR3 DNA sequence: TGTGCCAGCTCCTTCGGAGGGAGCTACGAGCAGTACTTC.

The gene calls are TRBV10-3 and TRBJ1-3; 10 nucleotides match TRBD1. From germline, CDR1 is ENHRY and CDR2 SYGVKD. This CDR3 has 17 residues. With V trimmed by 10 bases and J by 0 bases, 12 bases remained unmatched. CDR3 bases: TGTGCCACATATTCGCCGACAGGGGGCCTCTCTGGAAACACCATATATTTT. Translating gives CATYSPTGGLSGNTIYF.

This chain connects TRBV25-1 to TRBJ2-1, with TRBD1 matching over 7 bases. Per the germline V gene, CDR1 is MGHDK and CDR2 is SYGVNS. The CDR3 covers 14 residues. Unmatched junction bases numbered 5, after V lost 2 bases and J lost 7 bases. Written as DNA, the CDR3 is TGTGCCAGCAGTGAAGAGTCCAGGGGGAATGAGCAGTTCTTC. Translating it yields CASSEESRGNEQFF. Complete variable domain (other parts from reference TRBV25-1 and TRBJ2-1): EADIYQTPRYLVIGTGKKITLECSQTMGHDKMYWYQQDPGMELHLIHYSYGVNSTEKGDLSSESTVSRIRTEHFPLTLESARPSHTSQYLCASSEESRGNEQFFGPGTRLTVL.

V gene TRBV2 combines with J gene TRBJ2-3; weak D call: TRBD1 (6 bases). V lost 5 bases, J lost 4 bases, and 13 bases lay in between. The CDR3 length is 14 residues. Germline assignment: CDR1 SNHLY and CDR2 FYNNEI. CDR3 sequence: CASSRDRWADTQYF. The CDR3 nucleotides read TGTGCCAGCAGTAGAGACAGGTGGGCAGATACGCAGTATTTT.

This clone was seen a single time. The J gene is TRBJ2-5, the V gene TRBV23-1, with 12 bases identical to TRBD1. TRBV23-1 is identified as an open reading frame with a role that is uncertain. The CDR3 spans 19 residues. V was pared by 8 bases and J by 1 base, with 17 bases of the junction left unmatched. CDR3 sequence: CASSSRDRGRIPPQETQYF. The CDR3 DNA reads TGCGCCAGCTCGTCCCGGGACAGGGGGCGAATTCCTCCCCAAGAGACCCAGTACTTC.

The chain joins TRBV6-5 to TRBJ1-3, with 8 bases matching TRBD1. The junction had 8 bases not matched to a gene; V was cut back by 4 bases and J by 3 bases. This CDR3 has 16 residues. The germline V gene encodes CDR1 MNHEY and CDR2 SVGAGI. The chain's CDR3 is CASSSISTGDGNTIYF. The DNA for the CDR3 is TGTGCCAGCAGTTCCATCTCGACAGGGGATGGAAACACCATATATTTT.

V gene TRBV11-2 combines with J gene TRBJ2-1; D is unresolved. V lost 5 bases to trimming and J lost 2 bases, with 7 bases between them. Germline V CDR1 and CDR2: SGHAT, FQNNGV. The CDR3 runs 13 residues. CDR3 amino acids: CASSPGPYNEQFF. The CDR3 DNA reads as TGTGCCAGCAGCCCAGGCCCCTACAATGAGCAGTTCTTC.

This chain joins TRBV19 and TRBJ2-1; a weak D match, TRBD2 (6 bases). This CDR3 spans 15 amino acids. V was clipped by 7 bases and J by 2 bases, with 15 bases between them. Looked up from germline, CDR1 is LNHDA and CDR2 is SQIVND (reference sequence). The CDR3 reads CASTSVGGPYNEQFF. In nucleotides, the CDR3 is TGTGCCAGTACCTCGGTGGGGGGACCCTACAATGAGCAGTTCTTC.

This clone was seen a handful of times. J is TRBJ1-2 and V is TRBV5-1, with D perhaps TRBD1 (5 bases). With 1 base removed from V and 0 bases from J, the gap between germline ends came to 7 bases. The CDR3 is 14 amino acids. Germline loops: CDR1 SGHRS, CDR2 YFSETQ. DNA of the CDR3: TGCGCCAGCAGCTTGACAGGATCTAACTATGGCTACACCTTC. Translated, it gives CASSLTGSNYGYTF.

The V gene is TRBV6-5, the J gene TRBJ1-5; TRBD1 matches at 7 bases. Germline assignment: CDR1 MNHEY and CDR2 SVGAGI. The CDR3 is 14 residues long. J lost 1 base, V lost 7 bases, and 4 bases had no gene match. The CDR3 region is CASMTGQSNQPQHF. The DNA of the CDR3 is TGTGCCAGCATGACGGGACAGAGCAATCAGCCCCAGCATTTT.

This clone was observed once. The chain combines TRBV7-2 with TRBJ2-2, with TRBD2 matching over 10 bases. The CDR3 covers 16 residues. V lost 1 base and J lost 4; bases outside the gene matches: 3. Germline V gene sequence: CDR1 SGHTA, CDR2 FQGNSA. The CDR3 loop reads CASSLVPSGSTGELFF. The CDR3 nucleotides read TGTGCCAGCAGCTTAGTCCCTAGCGGGAGCACCGGGGAGCTGTTTTTT. Using reference TRBV7-2 and TRBJ2-2 for the parts outside the CDR3, the full variable domain is GAGVSQSPSNKVTEKGKDVELRCDPISGHTALYWYRQSLGQGLEFLIYFQGNSAPDKSGLPSDRFSAERTGGSVSTLTIQRTQQEDSAVYLCASSLVPSGSTGELFFGEGSRLTVL.

The chain employs TRBV4-1 and TRBJ2-1; 14 nucleotides line up with TRBD2. V lost 3 bases to trimming and J lost 2 bases; unmatched junction nucleotides: 3. CDR1 and CDR2 (germline): MGHRA, YSYEKL. CDR3 length equals 17 residues. CDR3 residues: CASSQMTSGRAYNEQFF. In DNA, the CDR3 is TGCGCCAGCAGCCAGATGACTAGCGGGAGGGCCTACAATGAGCAGTTCTTC.

CDR3 coding DNA: TGTGCCAGCAGTTTGGCAGGGGGTACTGAAGCTTTCTTT. It yields the protein CASSLAGGTEAFF. This chain joins TRBV27 and TRBJ1-1; 7 bases agree with TRBD1. This CDR3 has 13 amino acids. The V segment lost 3 bases and the J segment 5 bases; nucleotides outside the gene matches: 3. Germline assignment: CDR1 MNHEY and CDR2 SMNVEV (reference sequence).

The chain combines TRBV13 with TRBJ2-3, with 8 bases lining up with TRBD1. J lost 3 bases, V lost 2 bases, and 4 bases had no gene match. CDR3 size: 15 residues. From germline, CDR1 is PRHDT and CDR2 FYEKMQ (reference sequence). Here the CDR3 reads CASSLQGAKTDTQYF. The CDR3 nucleotides read TGTGCCAGCAGCTTACAGGGGGCGAAGACAGATACGCAGTATTTT.

The chain links TRBV3-1 (or the pseudogene TRBV3-2) to TRBJ2-5, with a possible D match to TRBD2 (6 bases). Germline V gene data show CDR1 as LGHDT and CDR2 as YNNKEL (reference sequence). CDR3 length equals 13 residues. Trimming left V 3 bases short and J 5 bases short, with 10 bases between. The CDR3 DNA is TGTGCCAGCAGCCATTTCAGCGGGGAGACCCAGTACTTC. It yields the protein CASSHFSGETQYF.

V is TRBV5-1 and J is TRBJ2-3; D might be TRBD2 (6 bases). CDR3 length: 16 residues. Trimming stripped 4 bases from V and 0 bases from J, with 15 bases between. Germline V gene lookup returns CDR1 SGHRS and CDR2 YFSETQ. The chain's CDR3 is CASSLGRDSSTDTQYF. CDR3 in DNA: TGCGCCAGCAGCCTCGGACGGGACTCTAGCACAGATACGCAGTATTTT.

This clone was counted only a few times. The chain couples TRBV19 to TRBJ2-2; D might be TRBD2 (6 bases). The CDR3 spans 17 residues. Between the trimmed V and J ends, which lost 4 bases and 4 bases, there was a span of 19 bases. Germline values: CDR1 LNHDA, CDR2 SQIVND (reference sequence). The CDR3: CASSTPGVSGSTGELFF. The CDR3 DNA sequence: TGTGCCAGTAGTACCCCTGGGGTTTCCGGGAGCACCGGGGAGCTGTTTTTT.

This chain uses TRBV19 with TRBJ2-5; 11 nucleotides line up with TRBD1. The CDR3 runs to 16 residues. V trimming: 6 bases; J trimming: 5 bases; junction bases outside the gene matches: 11. The germline V gene encodes CDR1 LNHDA and CDR2 SQIVND (reference sequence). The CDR3: CASRRGGTGGQETQYF. The DNA of the CDR3 is TGTGCCAGTAGACGAGGGGGGACAGGGGGTCAGGAGACCCAGTACTTC.

This clone was found a few times. The rearrangement uses TRBV5-5 and TRBJ1-2; 7 bases match TRBD1. Germline CDR1 SGHKS, CDR2 YYEKEE (reference sequence). The V segment lost 7 bases and the J segment 0 bases; nucleotides outside the gene matches: 9. The CDR3 is 15 residues long. CDR3 nucleotide sequence: TGTGCCAGCTGCGACAGGGACCCTCCTAACTATGGCTACACCTTC. As protein: CASCDRDPPNYGYTF.